This record concerns one T cell receptor (beta chain) sequence. Clones were sequenced by immunoSEQ multiplex PCR, and TCRdb holds only the in-frame ones, with some missing. Of roughly 150,000 clones in the sample, roughly 96% are singletons; the top ten hold about 0.94%. The CDR3 runs 15 residues. Germline loops: CDR1 SGHRS, CDR2 YFSETQ. V was trimmed by 5 bases and J by 4 bases, leaving 15 bases between them. The data are from a study of cytomegalovirus exposure and HLA in healthy donors. The sequence came from a woman in her late teens or twenties in good health and CMV-seronegative. Sequencing input: PBMCs. The V and J genes are TRBV5-1 and TRBJ1-4, with D unresolved. The CDR3 region is CASRSDGDLNEKLFF. CDR3 DNA sequence: TGCGCCAGCAGGTCTGACGGAGACCTTAATGAAAAACTGTTTTTT. Full variable domain (rest looked up from reference TRBV5-1 and TRBJ1-4): KAGVTQTPRYLIKTRGQQVTLSCSPISGHRSVSWYQQTPGQGLQFLFEYFSETQRNKGNFPGRFSGRQFSNSRSEMNVSTLELGDSALYLCASRSDGDLNEKLFFGSGTQLSVL.